A selection of T cell receptor beta chains follows, all from one sample in a study of shared clonotypes between healthy human individuals. Clones were sequenced by immunoSEQ multiplex PCR, and TCRdb holds only the in-frame ones, with some missing. The sample has some 1,900,000 clones, 85% to 95% seen once; the top ten hold more than 0.95%. The specimen was naive CD8+ T cells sorted from blood. These receptors originate from a man younger than 35 in good health. CDR3s include the opening cysteine and the closing phenylalanine or tryptophan. D genes are given only for firm matches. The size entry is marked missing in some rows and otherwise reads once, few, many or a size class.

.	TRBV2	.	TRBJ1-1	TGTGCCAGCAGTGAAAGGGGGACGAACACTGAAGCTTTCTTT	CASSERGTNTEAFF
.	TRBV7-9	.	TRBJ2-2	TGTGCCAGCAGCCCAGTCGGCACCGGGGAGCTGTTTTTT	CASSPVGTGELFF
.	TRBV4-1	once	TRBJ2-1	TGCGCCAGCAGCGATGAGTCGAACAATGAGCAGTTCTTC	CASSDESNNEQFF
.	TRBV4-1	.	TRBJ2-5	TGCGCCAGCAGCCAAGATTTTCAGGGATTTGGAAAGCAGTACTTC	CASSQDFQGFGKQYF
.	TRBV27	.	TRBJ2-2	TGTGCCAGCAGTATGAAGGGTAACACCGGGGAGCTGTTTTTT	CASSMKGNTGELFF
TRBD2	TRBV2	.	TRBJ2-1	TGTGCCAGCAGGGGCCGGGCTAGCGGGACGAGTGAGCAGTTCTTC	CASRGRASGTSEQFF
TRBD1	TRBV29-1	.	TRBJ1-5	TGCAGCGTTGGTGGACAGGGGAGCAATCAGCCCCAGCATTTT	CSVGGQGSNQPQHF
.	TRBV27	.	TRBJ2-7	TGTGCCAGCAGTCCAGTGGGTCCCCATCTCTACGAGCAGTACTTC	CASSPVGPHLYEQYF
TRBD1	TRBV7-9	.	TRBJ2-7	TGTGCCAGCAGGCCCGGGACAGGGTCCTACGAGCAGTACTTC	CASRPGTGSYEQYF
.	TRBV2	.	TRBJ2-7	TGTGCCAGCAGTGAGGACGGAAACTCCTACGAGCAGTACTTC	CASSEDGNSYEQYF
.	TRBV25-1	.	TRBJ1-1	TGTGCCAGCAGTTCCCATACAGCGGACACTGAAGCTTTCTTT	CASSSHTADTEAFF
TRBD1	TRBV27	.	TRBJ1-1	TGTGCCAGCAGTCCGGGGACAGGGGGTACTGAAGCTTTCTTT	CASSPGTGGTEAFF
TRBD1	TRBV19	.	TRBJ1-1	TGTGCCAGTAGTTTCCTTACGACAGGGAGTTGGACTGAAGCTTTCTTT	CASSFLTTGSWTEAFF
.	TRBV6-1	.	TRBJ2-7	TGTGCCAGCAGCCCTGGACGGATCTACGAGCAGTACTTC	CASSPGRIYEQYF
TRBD1	TRBV9	once	TRBJ1-2	TGTGCCAGCAGCGCTCCCTCAGGGGGCGGTGGCTACACCTTC	CASSAPSGGGGYTF
.	TRBV6-1	.	TRBJ2-7	TGTGCCAGCAGGAGTATAAGCTCCTACGAGCAGTACTTC	CASRSISSYEQYF
TRBD1	TRBV13	.	TRBJ2-3	TGTGCCAGCAGCTTAAAAGACGGGGGACAGGGGTCAGATACGCAGTATTTT	CASSLKDGGQGSDTQYF
TRBD1	TRBV28	.	TRBJ1-2	TGTGCCAGCAGTTACGCGTCCGGGACAGGGGGCGACACCTTC	CASSYASGTGGDTF
TRBD1	TRBV25-1	.	TRBJ1-2	TGTGCCAGCAGTGAGCCGGACAGGGACTATGGCTACACCTTC	CASSEPDRDYGYTF
.	TRBV7-9	.	TRBJ2-7	TGTGCCAGCAGCCGTCCCGGGACACTCTACGAGCAGTACTTC	CASSRPGTLYEQYF
.	TRBV7-9	.	TRBJ2-1	TGTGCCAGCAGCTTAAGCTGGGTTTCCTACAATGAGCAGTTCTTC	CASSLSWVSYNEQFF
.	TRBV5-4	.	TRBJ2-7	TGTGCCAGCAGCTTGGGGACAGACTACGAGCAGTACTTC	CASSLGTDYEQYF
.	TRBV29-1	.	TRBJ2-1	TGCAGCGTTGTGGTGGCGGGTGAGCAGTTCTTC	CSVVVAGEQFF
TRBD2	TRBV5-4	.	TRBJ2-1	TGTGCCAGCAGCTCACTCGTAGCGGGGCCGAACAATGAGCAGTTCTTC	CASSSLVAGPNNEQFF
.	TRBV2	.	TRBJ1-2	TGTGCCAGCACTGCCGAAGGTGAGGGGAGATTTATCGGCTACACCTTC	CASTAEGEGRFIGYTF
TRBD1	TRBV5-6	few	TRBJ2-2	TGTGCCAGCAGCCCGGACAGGGCGAACACCGGGGAGCTGTTTTTT	CASSPDRANTGELFF
.	TRBV14	.	TRBJ1-5	TGTGCCAGCAGCCTAACGAGGAGGGGAAAGGGCAATCAGCCCCAGCATTTT	CASSLTRRGKGNQPQHF
.	TRBV29-1	once	TRBJ2-1	TGCAGCGTTGAGACCTCCTACAATGAGCAGTTCTTC	CSVETSYNEQFF
TRBD1	TRBV30	.	TRBJ1-4	TGTGCCTGGGCACAGGGGGTAGGTTATGAAAAACTGTTTTTT	CAWAQGVGYEKLFF
TRBD1	TRBV4-1	once	TRBJ1-1	TGCGCCAGCAGCCAAGTATTCCCGGACAGGGGGCGGGAAGCTTTCTTT	CASSQVFPDRGREAFF
.	TRBV6-5	.	TRBJ2-2	TGTGCCAGCAGTTACTCGATATTTGTCACCGGGGAGCTGTTTTTT	CASSYSIFVTGELFF